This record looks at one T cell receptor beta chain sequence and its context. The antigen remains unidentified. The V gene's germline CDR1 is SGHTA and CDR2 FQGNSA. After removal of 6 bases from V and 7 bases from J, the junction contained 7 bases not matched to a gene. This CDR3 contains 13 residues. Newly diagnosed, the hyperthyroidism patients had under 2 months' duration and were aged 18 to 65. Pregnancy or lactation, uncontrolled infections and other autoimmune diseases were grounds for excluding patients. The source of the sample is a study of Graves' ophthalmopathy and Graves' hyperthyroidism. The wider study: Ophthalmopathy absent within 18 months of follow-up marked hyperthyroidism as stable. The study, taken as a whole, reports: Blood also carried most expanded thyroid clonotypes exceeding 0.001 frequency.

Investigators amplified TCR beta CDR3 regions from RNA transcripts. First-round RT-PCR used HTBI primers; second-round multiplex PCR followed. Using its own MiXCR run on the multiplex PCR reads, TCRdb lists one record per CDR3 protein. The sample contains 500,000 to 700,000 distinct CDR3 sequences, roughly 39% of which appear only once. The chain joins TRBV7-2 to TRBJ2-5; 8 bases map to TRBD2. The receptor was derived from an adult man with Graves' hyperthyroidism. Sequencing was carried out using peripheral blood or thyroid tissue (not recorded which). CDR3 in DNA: TGTGCCAGCAGACTACTAGCGGCCGGGACCCAGTACTTC. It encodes CASRLLAAGTQYF.